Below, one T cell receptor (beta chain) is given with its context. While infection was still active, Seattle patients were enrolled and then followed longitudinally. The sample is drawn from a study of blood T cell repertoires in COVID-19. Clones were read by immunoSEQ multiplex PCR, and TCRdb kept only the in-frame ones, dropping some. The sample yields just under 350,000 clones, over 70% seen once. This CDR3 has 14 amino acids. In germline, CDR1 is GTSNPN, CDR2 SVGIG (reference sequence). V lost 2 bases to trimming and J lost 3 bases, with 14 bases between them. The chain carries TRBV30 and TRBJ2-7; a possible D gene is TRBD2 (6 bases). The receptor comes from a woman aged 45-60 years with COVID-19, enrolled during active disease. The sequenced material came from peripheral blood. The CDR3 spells CAWSYRRTIYEQYF. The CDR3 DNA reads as TGTGCCTGGAGTTATCGACGGACTATCTACGAGCAGTACTTC.